This passage covers 31 T cell receptor beta chains from one sample sequenced in a study of cytomegalovirus exposure and HLA in healthy donors. In the PCR, 60 Vbeta and 13 Jbeta primers were used. Measured with immunoSEQ multiplex PCR; TCRdb has only the in-frame clones, and not every one. The sample lists around 78,000 clones; around 58% were seen once. Sequenced input: PBMCs. The receptors come from a man aged 25 to 45 in good health and CMV-seropositive.

This clone has a handful of counts. In DNA form, the CDR3 reads TGTGCCAGCAGCTTAGTTAGCGGGTACACAGATACGCAGTATTTT. Protein: CASSLVSGYTDTQYF. This rearrangement joins TRBV7-6 to TRBJ2-3; 7 nucleotides agree with TRBD2. The CDR3 contains 15 residues. Germline V gene data show CDR1 as SGHVS and CDR2 as FNYEAQ. J was trimmed by 2 bases and V by 1 base; bases with no gene match: 3.

Only one count was recorded for this clone. The chain has TRBV2 and TRBJ2-3; D uncertain. This CDR3 region has 12 residues. Germline CDR1 is SNHLY and CDR2 is FYNNEI. Between the trimmed V and J ends, which lost 3 bases and 4 bases, there was a span of 5 bases. The CDR3 reads CASSESADTQYF. CDR3 nucleotide sequence: TGTGCCAGCAGTGAGTCGGCAGATACGCAGTATTTT.

This clone was seen a handful of times. The rearrangement joins TRBV29-1 to TRBJ2-7, with 8 bases that match TRBD1. Germline V CDR1 and CDR2: SQVTM, ANQGSEA. The CDR3 is 12 residues long. V shed 7 bases, J shed 6 bases, and the junction held 8 bases outside the gene matches. The CDR3 DNA follows: TGCAGCGCTCGGACAGGGACGGGCGAGCAGTACTTC. It translates to CSARTGTGEQYF.

The chain has TRBV29-1 and TRBJ2-4; D perhaps matches TRBD2 (6 bases). Trimming took off 6 bases at V and 0 bases at J, with 9 bases between the two ends. This CDR3 is built from 13 residues. CDR1 is SQVTM, CDR2 ANQGSEA, per germline. CDR3 in amino acids: CSVTGRAKNIQYF. Written as DNA, the CDR3 is TGCAGCGTCACCGGGAGAGCCAAAAACATTCAGTACTTC.

The chain uses TRBV29-1 and TRBJ2-7; D is possibly TRBD2 (5 bases). Germline CDR1 and CDR2: SQVTM and ANQGSEA. V was shortened by 3 bases and J by 0 bases, with 15 bases between the two germline ends. The CDR3 runs to 15 residues. CDR3 residues: CSVEGFVGSSYEQYF. The CDR3 DNA follows: TGCAGCGTTGAGGGGTTCGTGGGGAGCTCCTACGAGCAGTACTTC.

The chain uses TRBV5-1 and TRBJ2-1; 15 nucleotides line up with TRBD2. The germline V gene encodes CDR1 SGHRS and CDR2 YFSETQ. V shed 4 bases and J 7 bases; nucleotides not matched to a gene: 9. This CDR3 has 17 residues. CDR3 sequence reads: CASSPRGLAGGGNEQFF. CDR3 sequence (DNA): TGCGCCAGCAGCCCAAGGGGACTAGCGGGAGGTGGGAATGAGCAGTTCTTC.

This chain connects TRBV2 to TRBJ2-6, with D perhaps TRBD2 (5 bases). This CDR3 spans 14 amino acids. Germline CDR1 SNHLY, CDR2 FYNNEI. V was shortened by 8 bases and J by 4 bases, with 12 bases between the two germline ends. CDR3 sequence reads: CASVTSPGANVLTF. The CDR3 bases are TGTGCCAGCGTAACTAGTCCCGGGGCCAACGTCCTGACTTTC.

J is TRBJ1-1 and V is TRBV25-1; the match to TRBD1 covers 12 bases. The V gene end was trimmed by 4 bases and the J gene end by 2 bases; junction bases not matched to a gene: 11. This CDR3 is built from 18 residues. CDR1 is MGHDK, CDR2 SYGVNS, per germline. CDR3 sequence: CASSGVYGTGGLNTEAFF. DNA for the CDR3: TGTGCCAGCAGTGGGGTTTACGGGACAGGGGGCCTCAACACTGAAGCTTTCTTT. Combining the CDR3 with reference TRBV25-1 and TRBJ1-1 gives the whole variable domain EADIYQTPRYLVIGTGKKITLECSQTMGHDKMYWYQQDPGMELHLIHYSYGVNSTEKGDLSSESTVSRIRTEHFPLTLESARPSHTSQYLCASSGVYGTGGLNTEAFFGQGTRLTVV.

The chain combines TRBV7-2 with TRBJ1-2; D is uncertain. Germline CDR1 is SGHTA and CDR2 is FQGNSA. Trimming removed 5 bases at V and 2 bases at J, with 18 bases between. This CDR3 is 16 amino acids long. The CDR3 region has the DNA TGTGCCAGCAGCCCGCAGGCCCTCCGAAGGAACTATGGCTACACCTTC. Translating gives CASSPQALRRNYGYTF.

The chain recombines TRBV6-1 with TRBJ1-1; a possible D gene is TRBD1 (5 bases). Germline CDR1 reads MNHNS; CDR2 reads SASEGT. Trimming removed 3 bases from V and 1 base from J, with 12 bases in between. The CDR3 is 15 amino acids. The CDR3 reads CASSDSGRRNTEAFF. The CDR3 DNA is TGTGCCAGCAGTGACTCAGGGAGGAGGAACACTGAAGCTTTCTTT.

This clone was detected a few times. For the CDR3, the DNA is TGTGCCAGCACCGGACAGTGGTTCACTGAAGCTTTCTTT. This encodes CASTGQWFTEAFF. The rearrangement links TRBV28 to TRBJ1-1; a weak D match, TRBD1 (6 bases). The CDR3 covers 13 residues. V lost 7 bases to trimming and J lost 4 bases, with 13 bases between them. The germline V gene encodes CDR1 MDHEN and CDR2 SYDVKM.

This clone was observed at least ten times. The chain is built from TRBV28 and TRBJ2-1, with D maybe TRBD1 (6 bases). The length of the CDR3 is 16 residues. Looked up from germline, CDR1 is MDHEN and CDR2 is SYDVKM. The V gene lost 6 bases and the J gene lost 2 bases, with 17 bases spanning the gap. The CDR3 DNA reads TGTGCCAGCAGCAAAAGGACCTCAGGGGCCTACAATGAGCAGTTCTTC. Translation gives CASSKRTSGAYNEQFF.

J is TRBJ1-5 and V is TRBV28, with 7 bases that match TRBD1. The CDR3 covers 15 residues. The J segment lost 7 bases and the V segment lost 6 bases, leaving 12 bases of the junction unmatched. The germline V gene has CDR1 MDHEN and CDR2 SYDVKM. The CDR3 DNA is TGTGCCAGCAGGCCCGATGGAGGGGGCTACCAGCCCCAGCATTTT. Residues: CASRPDGGGYQPQHF. Together with reference TRBV28 and TRBJ1-5, the CDR3 gives the full variable domain: DVKVTQSSRYLVKRTGEKVFLECVQDMDHENMFWYRQDPGLGLRLIYFSYDVKMKEKGDIPEGYSVSREKKERFSLILESASTNQTSMYLCASRPDGGGYQPQHFGDGTRLSIL.

The chain has TRBV27 and TRBJ1-3; maybe TRBD1 (6 bases). CDR3 length equals 15 residues. CDR1 is MNHEY, CDR2 SMNVEV, per germline (reference sequence). Between the trimmed V and J ends, which lost 4 bases and 0 bases, there was a span of 10 bases. The CDR3 is CASSSRGLSGNTIYF. CDR3 in DNA: TGTGCCAGCAGTTCCAGGGGCCTCTCTGGAAACACCATATATTTT.

This chain links TRBV11-2 with TRBJ2-1, with TRBD1 identical over 9 bases. The CDR3 length is 16 residues. CDR1 and CDR2 (germline): SGHAT, FQNNGV. V lost 1 base, J lost 12 bases, and 13 bases stayed unmatched. The CDR3 sequence is CASSLVWSRDRARQFF. The CDR3, as DNA: TGTGCCAGCAGCTTAGTCTGGAGTCGGGACAGGGCTCGGCAGTTCTTC.

This chain links TRBV2 with TRBJ2-7, with D possibly TRBD1 on 5 matching bases. The V and J ends lost 6 bases and 4 bases respectively, with 16 bases between them. The germline gives CDR1 SNHLY, CDR2 FYNNEI. The CDR3 consists of 14 residues. CDR3 in DNA: TGTGCCAGCAGAAAAGGACAATCGGCTTACGAGCAGTACTTC. Protein product: CASRKGQSAYEQYF.

This chain joins TRBV30 and TRBJ2-7; 10 bases match TRBD1. Germline loops: CDR1 GTSNPN, CDR2 SVGIG (reference sequence). CDR3 length: 14 amino acids. V shed 2 bases, J shed 9 bases, and the junction held 10 bases outside the gene matches. In DNA, the CDR3 is TGTGCCTGGAGTACGACAGGGGGCGCTTTGTTGCAGTACTTC. This gives the protein CAWSTTGGALLQYF.

The chain employs TRBV5-1 and TRBJ2-7; 8 nucleotides match TRBD2. This CDR3 spans 14 amino acids. From germline, CDR1 is SGHRS and CDR2 YFSETQ. After removal of 4 bases from V and 3 bases from J, the junction contained 6 bases not matched to a gene. In DNA, the CDR3 is TGCGCCAGCAGCAGAACTAGCGGAATCTACGAGCAGTACTTC. As protein: CASSRTSGIYEQYF.

This chain links TRBV15 with TRBJ1-3; possibly TRBD1 for D (5 bases). The ends were cut back, 3 bases at V and 5 bases at J, with 8 bases in the middle. The CDR3 runs to 13 residues. Germline assignment: CDR1 LNHNV and CDR2 YYDKDF (reference sequence). The CDR3 is CATSSQGRNTIYF. In nucleotides, the CDR3 is TGTGCCACCAGCAGTCAGGGTAGAAACACCATATATTTT.

This clone was counted only a few times. The V call is TRBV19, the J call TRBJ2-2, with D possibly TRBD2 on 6 matching bases. Germline V CDR1 and CDR2: LNHDA, SQIVND (reference sequence). Trimming took off 7 bases at V and 7 bases at J, with 16 bases between the two ends. CDR3 length: 14 amino acids. CDR3 protein: CASIGGRGSGELFF. CDR3 nucleotide sequence: TGTGCCAGTATAGGCGGGCGGGGCAGCGGGGAGCTGTTTTTT.

This chain connects TRBV7-6 to TRBJ2-1; tentative D call: TRBD1 (5 bases). The V end lost 2 bases, the J end lost 8 bases, and 10 bases lay between the germline ends. The germline CDR1 and CDR2 sequences are SGHVS and FNYEAQ. The CDR3 is 13 residues long. This CDR3 is CASSLSRVYEQFF. The CDR3 bases are TGTGCCAGCAGCTTATCCAGGGTCTATGAGCAGTTCTTC.

This chain uses TRBV29-1 with TRBJ2-5, with TRBD2 matching 8 bases. Unmatched junction bases numbered 13, after V lost 7 bases and J lost 3 bases. The CDR3 totals 15 residues. CDR1 is SQVTM, CDR2 ANQGSEA, per germline. CDR3 amino acids: CSATHGGGREETQYF. The CDR3, as DNA: TGCAGCGCCACTCATGGCGGGGGGCGGGAAGAGACCCAGTACTTC.

The rearrangement links TRBV4-1 to TRBJ2-7; 7 nucleotides align to TRBD2. Germline V CDR1 and CDR2: MGHRA, YSYEKL. The CDR3 covers 14 residues. V lost 2 bases, J lost 2 bases, and 3 bases stayed unmatched. CDR3 sequence reads: CASSQFSGAYEQYF. CDR3 DNA: TGCGCCAGCAGCCAATTCAGCGGGGCCTACGAGCAGTACTTC.

The J gene is TRBJ2-1, the V gene TRBV4-2, with no clear D. V was shortened by 0 bases and J by 8 bases, with 11 bases between the two germline ends. CDR1 and CDR2 (germline): LGHNA, YNFKEQ. The CDR3 covers 14 residues. The CDR3 sequence: CASSQDPVVDEQFF. The CDR3, as DNA: TGTGCCAGCAGCCAAGATCCGGTTGTGGATGAGCAGTTCTTC.

This chain links TRBV11-3 with TRBJ2-7, with TRBD1 identical over 7 bases. V gave up 5 bases and J gave up 2 bases; unmatched junction bases: 12. The CDR3 runs 16 residues. Germline V gene data show CDR1 as SGHNT and CDR2 as YENEEA. Here the CDR3 DNA reads TGTGCCAGCAGCCCCCCCCCGGGACAGCTCACCTACGAGCAGTACTTC. Encoded protein: CASSPPPGQLTYEQYF.

DNA for the CDR3: TGTGCCAGGAAGGAGGGAAACATTCAGTACTTC. Its translation: CARKEGNIQYF. V gene TRBV7-4 combines with J gene TRBJ2-4, with D possibly matching TRBD2 (6 bases). Trimming shortened V by 9 bases and J by 6 bases, and 9 bases separated the two germline ends. Per the germline V gene, CDR1 is SGHVT and CDR2 is SQSDAQ. This CDR3 comprises 11 residues.

This clone was seen a few times. J is TRBJ2-3 and V is TRBV18; TRBD2 matches 9 bases. The CDR3 length is 15 residues. The germline gives CDR1 KGHSH, CDR2 LQKENI. V gave up 3 bases and J gave up 4 bases; unmatched junction bases: 5. CDR3 sequence: CASSPAGGPSDTQYF. CDR3 nucleotide sequence: TGTGCCAGCTCACCGGCGGGAGGGCCTTCAGATACGCAGTATTTT.

This clone was seen a single time. The chain links TRBV28 to TRBJ1-1, with D uncertain. The CDR3 sequence is 14 residues long. Germline values: CDR1 MDHEN, CDR2 SYDVKM. The CDR3 DNA reads TGTGGGGTGTACGGGTTTGGGTCGAACACTGAAGCTTTCTTT. Amino acids: CGVYGFGSNTEAFF.

V usage is TRBV10-3 and J usage is TRBJ2-7; TRBD2 matches at 8 bases. V was clipped by 0 bases and J by 2 bases; unmatched bases: 6. The CDR3 has 16 amino acids. Looked up from germline, CDR1 is ENHRY and CDR2 is SYGVKD. The CDR3 DNA reads as TGTGCCATCAGTGAGTCTGAACTAGCGGTGCCCTACGAGCAGTACTTC. This gives the protein CAISESELAVPYEQYF.

This chain connects TRBV7-2 to TRBJ2-5; no clear D gene. The CDR3 length is 13 residues. Trimming took 5 bases from V and 5 from J, leaving 12 bases between them. Looked up from germline, CDR1 is SGHTA and CDR2 is FQGNSA. CDR3 nucleotide sequence: TGTGCCAGCAGCGGAAGTGGCGGTGAGACCCAGTACTTC. Its translation is CASSGSGGETQYF.

The J gene is TRBJ1-5, the V gene TRBV28, with TRBD1 matching over 8 bases. This CDR3 region has 12 residues. After removal of 8 bases from V and 9 bases from J, the junction contained 6 bases not matched to a gene. In germline, CDR1 is MDHEN, CDR2 SYDVKM. The CDR3 coding sequence is TGTGCCAGCGGGACAGGTGGCGGGCCCCAGCATTTT. Protein sequence: CASGTGGGPQHF.